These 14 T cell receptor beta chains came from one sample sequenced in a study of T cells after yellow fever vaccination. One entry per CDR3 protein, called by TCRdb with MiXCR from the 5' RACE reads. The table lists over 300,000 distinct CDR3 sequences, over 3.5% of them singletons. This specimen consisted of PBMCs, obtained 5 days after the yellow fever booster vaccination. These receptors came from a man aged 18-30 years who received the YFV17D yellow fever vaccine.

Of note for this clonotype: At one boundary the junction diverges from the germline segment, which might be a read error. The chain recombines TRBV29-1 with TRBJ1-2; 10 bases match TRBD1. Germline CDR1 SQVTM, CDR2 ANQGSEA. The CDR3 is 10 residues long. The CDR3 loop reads CSVIGQGEDF. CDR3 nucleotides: TGCAGCGTAATTGGACAGGGGGAAGACTTC.

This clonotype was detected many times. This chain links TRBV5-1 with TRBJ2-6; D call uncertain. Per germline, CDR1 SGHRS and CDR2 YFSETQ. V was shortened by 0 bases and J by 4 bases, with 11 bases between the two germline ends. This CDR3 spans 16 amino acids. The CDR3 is CASSLGGSAGANVLTF. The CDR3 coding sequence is TGCGCCAGCAGCTTGGGGGGATCTGCCGGGGCCAACGTCCTGACTTTC.

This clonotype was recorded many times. The CDR3, as DNA: TGTGCCAGCAGCTCCTTAGCGGGGCTCATCGCCGGTACGCAGTATTTT. Translated, it gives CASSSLAGLIAGTQYF. This sequence joins TRBV7-9 and TRBJ2-3; 8 bases match TRBD2. The CDR3 runs to 16 residues. Germline V gene lookup returns CDR1 SEHNR and CDR2 FQNEAQ (reference sequence). V shed 4 bases, J shed 8 bases, and the junction held 14 bases outside the gene matches.

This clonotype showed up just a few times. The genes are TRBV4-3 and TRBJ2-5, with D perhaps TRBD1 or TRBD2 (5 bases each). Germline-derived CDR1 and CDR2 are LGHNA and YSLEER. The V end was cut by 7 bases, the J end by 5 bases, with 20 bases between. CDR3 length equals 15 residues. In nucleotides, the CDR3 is TGCGCCAGCACCCTTGGGGGTAGCGCCGGGGAGACCCAGTACTTC. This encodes CASTLGGSAGETQYF.

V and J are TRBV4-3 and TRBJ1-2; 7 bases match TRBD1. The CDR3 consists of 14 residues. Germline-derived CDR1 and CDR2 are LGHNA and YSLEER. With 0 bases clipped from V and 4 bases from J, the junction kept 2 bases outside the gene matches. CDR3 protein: CASSQENRGYGYTF. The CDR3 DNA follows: TGCGCCAGCAGCCAAGAAAACAGGGGCTATGGCTACACCTTC.

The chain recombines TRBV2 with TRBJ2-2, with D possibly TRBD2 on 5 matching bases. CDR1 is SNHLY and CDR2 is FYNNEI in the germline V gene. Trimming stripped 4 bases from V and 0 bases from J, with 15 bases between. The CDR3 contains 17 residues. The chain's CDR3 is CASSVGGGPANTGELFF. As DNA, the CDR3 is TGTGCCAGCAGTGTCGGTGGCGGGCCTGCGAACACCGGGGAGCTGTTTTTT.

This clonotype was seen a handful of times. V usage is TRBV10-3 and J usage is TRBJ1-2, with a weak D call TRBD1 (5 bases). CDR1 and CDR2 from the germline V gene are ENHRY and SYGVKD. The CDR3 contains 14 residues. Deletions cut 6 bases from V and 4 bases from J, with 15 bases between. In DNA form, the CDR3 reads TGTGCCATCAGGGGGACCGATCCCCTCTATGGCTACACCTTC. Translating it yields CAIRGTDPLYGYTF.

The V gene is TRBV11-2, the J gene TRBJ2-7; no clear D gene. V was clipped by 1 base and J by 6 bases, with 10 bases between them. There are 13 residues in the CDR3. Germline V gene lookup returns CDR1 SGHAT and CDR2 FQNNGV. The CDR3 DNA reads TGTGCCAGCAGCTTAGTTGCCGGGTTCGAGCAGTACTTC. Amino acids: CASSLVAGFEQYF.

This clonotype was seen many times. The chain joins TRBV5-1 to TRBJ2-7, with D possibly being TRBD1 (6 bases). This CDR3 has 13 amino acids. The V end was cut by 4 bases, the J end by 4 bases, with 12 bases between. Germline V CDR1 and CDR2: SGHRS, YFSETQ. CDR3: CASSAWTAYEQYF. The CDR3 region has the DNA TGCGCCAGCAGCGCGTGGACAGCTTACGAGCAGTACTTC.

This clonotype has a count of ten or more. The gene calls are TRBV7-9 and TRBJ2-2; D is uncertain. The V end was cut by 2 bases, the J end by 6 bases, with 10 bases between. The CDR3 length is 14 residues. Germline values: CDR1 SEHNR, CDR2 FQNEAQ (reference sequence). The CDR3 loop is CASSLTSLAGELFF. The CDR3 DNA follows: TGTGCCAGCAGCTTAACGAGCCTAGCCGGGGAGCTGTTTTTT.

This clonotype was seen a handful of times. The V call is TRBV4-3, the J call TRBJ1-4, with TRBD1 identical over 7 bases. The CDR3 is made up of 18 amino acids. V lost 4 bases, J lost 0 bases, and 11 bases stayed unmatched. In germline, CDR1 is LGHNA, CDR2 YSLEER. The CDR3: CASSPNPGRGATNEKLFF. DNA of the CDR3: TGCGCCAGCAGCCCGAACCCGGGCAGGGGGGCAACTAATGAAAAACTGTTTTTT.

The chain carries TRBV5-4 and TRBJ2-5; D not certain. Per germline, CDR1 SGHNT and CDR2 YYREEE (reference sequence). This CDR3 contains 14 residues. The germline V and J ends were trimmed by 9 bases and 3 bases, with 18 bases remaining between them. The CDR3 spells CATRPGQAEETQYF. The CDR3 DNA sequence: TGTGCCACCCGCCCCGGCCAGGCCGAAGAGACCCAGTACTTC.

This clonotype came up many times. The CDR3, as DNA: TGTGCCAGCAGTGCCCGGACAGGGGCTCGGAATGAGCAGTTCTTC. Translated, it gives CASSARTGARNEQFF. The J gene is TRBJ2-1, the V gene TRBV12-3 or TRBV12-4; the match to TRBD1 covers 9 bases. The trim removed 5 bases at V and 7 bases at J, leaving 9 bases unmatched. The CDR3 covers 15 residues.

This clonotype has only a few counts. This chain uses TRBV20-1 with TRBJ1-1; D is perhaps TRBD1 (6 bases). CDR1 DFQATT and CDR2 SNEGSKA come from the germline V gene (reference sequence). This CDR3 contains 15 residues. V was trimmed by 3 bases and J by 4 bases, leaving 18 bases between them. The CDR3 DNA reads TGCAGTGCTAGTGAACAGGGCGTTTGGGGCACTGAAGCTTTCTTT. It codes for CSASEQGVWGTEAFF.